This TCR beta chain appears in the sequencing data of a study of T cell repertoires in cytomegalovirus infection. Study-level background: Carrying CMV and the relevant HLA type showed in public TCR beta signatures. Findings and limits, study-wide: Clonotypes of TCR beta that were HLA-C-restricted and CMV-specific dominated the ex vivo response. Cumulative public TCR beta family frequency identified CMV carriers with the relevant HLA.

CDR1 KGHSH and CDR2 LQKENI come from the germline V gene. The length of the CDR3 is 13 residues. The V gene lost 9 bases and the J gene lost 7 bases, with 15 bases spanning the gap. TCRdb reanalysed the reads using MiXCR and keeps one entry per CDR3 protein. This sample carries 110,000 or so distinct CDR3 sequences, about 30% of them seen once, and the ten largest clones take approximately 41%. To note about this clonotype: Antigen specificity is unknown.

The source is a human donor in good health (CMV status not recorded). Some clones in this sample may be carry-over from other donors' samples. The chain employs TRBV18 and TRBJ1-4; TRBD1 might be the D (5 bases). The sample in question was CD8+ T cells from cultured PBMCs, obtained from culture after CMV antigen stimulation. The chain's CDR3 is CASQRGPGEKLFF. DNA for the CDR3: TGTGCCAGTCAGAGGGGACCCGGTGAAAAACTGTTTTTT.